The T cell receptor (beta chain) described here comes from a study of shared clonotypes between healthy human individuals. Trimming removed 0 bases at V and 7 bases at J, with 8 bases between. This CDR3 is built from 12 residues. The V gene's germline CDR1 is SGHNT and CDR2 YYREEE (reference sequence). Method: immunoSEQ multiplex PCR; TCRdb's copy keeps in-frame clones and lacks some. The sample contains about 2,500,000 clones, roughly 92% of which appear only once. The sequencing input was naive CD4+ T cells sorted from blood. Subset given: CD45RA+ positively selected. The receptor's source is a man younger than 35 in good health. The chain uses TRBV5-4 and TRBJ2-7; D ambiguous. CDR3 DNA sequence: TGTGCCAGCAGCTTGGCGCAGCAAGAGCAGTACTTC. Translation: CASSLAQQEQYF.